This TCR beta chain was retrieved from a study of cytomegalovirus exposure and HLA in healthy donors. On the study more broadly: The platform used for the 120 or so validation repertoires matched that of the 500 to 850 first-cohort repertoires, a later analysis reported. Study-wide findings and caveats: According to the study, approximately 150 TCR beta chains were cytomegalovirus-associated.

Losses at the gene ends were 7 bases for V and 2 bases for J; bases not matched to a gene: 2. Germline CDR1 is SNHLY and CDR2 is FYNNEI. The CDR3 has 12 amino acids. TCRdb keeps only in-frame clones here, not all; method: immunoSEQ multiplex PCR. The sample has tens of thousands of clones, roughly 95% seen once. Note on this clone: The antigen remains undetermined.

The sequenced sample consisted of PBMCs. This chain uses TRBV2 with TRBJ2-7, with 7 bases fitting TRBD1. The sequence derives from a woman under 30 in good health and CMV-seropositive. The CDR3 bases are TGTGCCAGCAAAGGACAGGCCTACGAGCAGTACTTC. The encoded protein is CASKGQAYEQYF.